This TCR beta chain was captured in a study of T-cell reconstitution after alpha-beta-depleted transplantation in children. Trimming removed 3 bases from V and 4 bases from J; junction bases left unmatched: 12. The CDR3 loop spans 16 amino acids. CDR1 and CDR2 (germline): DFQATT, SNEGSKA (reference sequence). The sample holds many counts of this clonotype. Construction of the TCRbeta library involved unique molecular identifiers. Via MiXCR, TCRdb re-called the PCR reads, giving one row per CDR3 protein. The repertoire holds approximately 100,000 distinct CDR3 sequences, with more than 9% as singletons.

The origin of this receptor is a human donor who donated a stem cell graft to a child with inherited bone marrow failure. The chain uses TRBV20-1 and TRBJ1-2, with TRBD1 matching 9 bases. This specimen was PBMCs from the stem cell graft donor, taken from the stem cell graft. The CDR3 loop is CSASLSSGTGFYGYTF. Written as DNA, the CDR3 is TGCAGTGCTAGTCTCTCCTCCGGGACAGGGTTCTATGGCTACACCTTC.